The next 22 T cell receptor beta chains were all read from a single sample in a study of beta chain features in type 1 diabetes listed by TCRdb under 2018. Findings and caveats that apply to the study as a whole: In all four CD4+ subsets, TCRB CDR3 length was moderately but significantly shorter in type 1 diabetes patients.

Library prep was done by the immunoSEQ multiplex PCR assay. The entire amount of isolated RNA was reverse transcribed using the High Capacity cDNA Reverse Transcription Kit, so the sequenced TCRB transcripts were expressed ones. As stored in TCRdb, this immuneACCESS dataset retains in-frame rearrangements with V and J assigned. A fraction of the clones does not appear; measured against another copy, unresolved V genes explain less than half of the discrepancy, and the remainder lacks a known reason. Across this sample there are 150,000 or so clones, with roughly 60% seen only once. Jointly, the top ten make up around 0.08% of the sample. These receptors have no identified antigens. Sequencing was carried out using naive CD4+ T cells from blood. The meaning of the sample's cell subset or site label: true naive CD4+ T cells. Receptor source: a man in his thirties or forties with type 1 diabetes.

The chain couples TRBV4-3 to TRBJ2-5; D unclear. CDR3 length: 14 residues. Trimming took 4 bases from V and 0 from J, leaving 9 bases between them. Germline assignment: CDR1 LGHNA and CDR2 YSLEER. DNA of the CDR3: TGCGCCAGCAGCCTCTCCGGGCACCAAGAGACCCAGTACTTC. Residues: CASSLSGHQETQYF.

As concerns this clone: Other DNA sequences in this specimen translate into the identical CDR3. The chain links TRBV10-3 to TRBJ2-5; D gene unclear. Germline V gene data show CDR1 as ENHRY and CDR2 as SYGVKD. V lost 6 bases, J lost 5 bases, and 7 bases lay in between. CDR3 length: 11 amino acids. The CDR3 DNA reads TGTGCCATCAGCCAACGTGAGACCCAGTACTTC. Amino acid sequence: CAISQRETQYF.

The chain carries TRBV5-1 and TRBJ1-4; D possibly corresponds to TRBD1 (6 bases). Germline CDR1 SGHRS, CDR2 YFSETQ. V was pared by 0 bases and J by 5 bases, with 8 bases between. The CDR3 extends over 14 amino acids. The CDR3 here is CASSLGQGNEKLFF. CDR3 DNA sequence: TGCGCCAGCAGCTTGGGCCAGGGGAATGAAAAACTGTTTTTT.

The sample holds a few counts of this clone. V is TRBV29-1 and J is TRBJ2-3, with D perhaps TRBD1 (5 bases). CDR3 size: 13 residues. CDR1 and CDR2 (germline): SQVTM, ANQGSEA. Trimming took off 4 bases at V and 2 bases at J, with 10 bases between the two ends. The CDR3 loop reads CSVVTGLTDTQYF. The DNA of the CDR3 is TGCAGCGTTGTAACAGGCCTCACAGATACGCAGTATTTT.

This clone was observed a single time. The J gene is TRBJ1-4, the V gene TRBV7-9; TRBD1 aligns across 7 bases. Losses at the gene ends were 11 bases for V and 8 bases for J; bases not matched to a gene: 5. The CDR3 runs 11 residues. Germline V CDR1 and CDR2: SEHNR, FQNEAQ (reference sequence). The CDR3 DNA reads as TGTGCCGGGGCACAGGGGGAAAAACTGTTTTTT. Amino acids: CAGAQGEKLFF.

V is TRBV28 and J is TRBJ2-5; 7 positions agree with TRBD2. V shed 8 bases, J shed 5 bases, and the junction held 2 bases outside the gene matches. The CDR3 runs 11 residues. The germline V gene has CDR1 MDHEN and CDR2 SYDVKM. DNA for the CDR3: TGTGCCAGCCGGGGGGAGGAGACCCAGTACTTC. Translating it yields CASRGEETQYF.

A remark on this clone: The identical CDR3 is also encoded by other nucleotide sequences in the sample. The chain recombines TRBV7-9 with TRBJ1-4; 10 bases line up with TRBD1. The CDR3 covers 14 residues. The germline gives CDR1 SEHNR, CDR2 FQNEAQ (reference sequence). V shed 3 bases, J shed 5 bases, and the junction held 0 bases outside the gene matches. The CDR3 sequence is CASSLGQGNEKLFF. CDR3 in DNA: TGTGCCAGCAGCTTGGGACAGGGGAATGAAAAACTGTTTTTT.

In its sample, this clone was seen once. CDR3 sequence: CSVAEGQGANEQFF. The CDR3 region has the DNA TGCAGCGTAGCCGAGGGACAGGGGGCGAATGAGCAGTTCTTC. The J gene is TRBJ2-1, the V gene TRBV29-1, with 12 nucleotides matching TRBD1. Looked up from germline, CDR1 is SQVTM and CDR2 is ANQGSEA. The J segment lost 7 bases and the V segment lost 6 bases, leaving 7 bases of the junction unmatched. The CDR3 has 14 residues.

This chain joins TRBV9 and TRBJ1-2; D not resolved. The CDR3 has 16 amino acids. Per germline, CDR1 SGDLS and CDR2 YYNGEE. The V and J ends lost 0 bases and 6 bases respectively, with 18 bases between them. CDR3 amino acids: CASSVERGPSLDGYTF. The CDR3 bases are TGTGCCAGCAGCGTAGAAAGAGGACCGTCCTTAGATGGCTACACCTTC. The full variable domain, rest sourced from reference TRBV9 and TRBJ1-2, is DSGVTQTPKHLITATGQRVTLRCSPRSGDLSVYWYQQSLDQGLQFLIQYYNGEERAKGNILERFSAQQFPDLHSELNLSSLELGDSALYFCASSVERGPSLDGYTFGSGTRLTVV.

This clone was counted a few times. The CDR3 loop reads CASSFSGYGYTF. The CDR3, as DNA: TGTGCCAGCAGTTTCTCGGGGTATGGCTACACCTTC. This sequence joins TRBV28 and TRBJ1-2; D gene ambiguous. Trimming took off 3 bases at V and 5 bases at J, with 7 bases between the two ends. Germline V CDR1 and CDR2: MDHEN, SYDVKM. The CDR3 totals 12 residues.

V and J are TRBV7-6 and TRBJ1-6; D possibly corresponds to TRBD1 (5 bases). The CDR3 runs to 15 residues. Germline CDR1 reads SGHVS; CDR2 reads FNYEAQ. V was clipped by 1 base and J by 11 bases, with 15 bases between them. The CDR3 DNA sequence: TGTGCCAGCAGCTTAGAGAGAGGCAGGGCGGCACCCCTCCACTTT. Protein sequence: CASSLERGRAAPLHF.

The CDR3 reads CASSQELAGTFTDTQYF. CDR3 nucleotides: TGCGCCAGCAGCCAAGAACTAGCGGGGACTTTCACAGATACGCAGTATTTT. The genes are TRBV4-3 and TRBJ2-3; 10 bases are a match to TRBD2. This CDR3 comprises 17 residues. Germline assignment: CDR1 LGHNA and CDR2 YSLEER. V shed 0 bases, J shed 2 bases, and the junction held 5 bases outside the gene matches.

The CDR3 DNA is TGTGCCAGCAGTGCCTACAGGAGGGACAATGAGCAGTTCTTC. Protein product: CASSAYRRDNEQFF. V usage is TRBV27 and J usage is TRBJ2-1; possibly TRBD2 for D (6 bases). V lost 5 bases and J 5 bases, leaving 13 bases between the germline ends. The germline gives CDR1 MNHEY, CDR2 SMNVEV (reference sequence). The CDR3 is 14 amino acids.

The chain is built from TRBV29-1 and TRBJ2-3, with 8 bases that match TRBD1. V lost 3 bases to trimming and J lost 7 bases; unmatched junction nucleotides: 9. Germline-derived CDR1 and CDR2 are SQVTM and ANQGSEA. The CDR3 has 14 residues. The CDR3 reads CSVEGQAPRNTQYF. In nucleotides, the CDR3 is TGCAGCGTTGAGGGACAGGCGCCGAGGAATACGCAGTATTTT.

The genes are TRBV30 and TRBJ1-1; D unclear. Looked up from germline, CDR1 is GTSNPN and CDR2 is SVGIG (reference sequence). Between the trimmed V and J ends, which lost 0 bases and 2 bases, there was a span of 13 bases. The CDR3 spans 15 residues. The CDR3 spells CAWSVRGSINTEAFF. DNA for the CDR3: TGTGCCTGGAGTGTACGCGGCAGTATAAACACTGAAGCTTTCTTT.

This clone was found once. The V and J genes are TRBV9 and TRBJ2-2; D not certain. In germline, CDR1 is SGDLS, CDR2 YYNGEE. The length of the CDR3 is 15 residues. V lost 3 bases, J lost 1 base, and 10 bases lay in between. The CDR3 here is CASSEWPRNTGELFF. The DNA of the CDR3 is TGTGCCAGCAGCGAATGGCCGCGGAACACCGGGGAGCTGTTTTTT.

This clone was seen once. In DNA, the CDR3 is TGTGCCAGCAACGGGGTCCCCACAGATACGCAGTATTTT. Its translation: CASNGVPTDTQYF. This rearrangement joins TRBV2 to TRBJ2-3; a weak D match, TRBD2 (5 bases). Germline V lookup: CDR1 SNHLY, CDR2 FYNNEI. Trimming removed 7 bases from V and 2 bases from J, with 10 bases in between. The CDR3 is 13 residues long. Looking up the rest from reference TRBV2 and TRBJ2-3 gives the full variable domain: EPEVTQTPSHQVTQMGQEVILRCVPISNHLYFYWYRQILGQKVEFLVSFYNNEISEKSEIFDDQFSVERPDGSNFTLKIRSTKLEDSAMYFCASNGVPTDTQYFGPGTRLTVL.

This clone turned up a few times. The gene calls are TRBV10-3 and TRBJ1-1; possible D gene TRBD1, 6 bases. V lost 2 bases and J 7 bases, leaving 11 bases between the germline ends. There are 13 residues in the CDR3. Germline-derived CDR1 and CDR2 are ENHRY and SYGVKD. The CDR3 loop reads CAISELQGVEAFF. The CDR3 bases are TGTGCCATCAGTGAGCTACAGGGAGTTGAAGCTTTCTTT.

This clone was observed a handful of times. This rearrangement joins TRBV7-2 to TRBJ2-3; D is unclear. The V gene lost 1 base and the J gene lost 2 bases, with 7 bases spanning the gap. This CDR3 has 14 residues. Germline values: CDR1 SGHTA, CDR2 FQGNSA. CDR3: CASSLGAYTDTQYF. The CDR3 DNA reads TGTGCCAGCAGCTTAGGAGCTTACACAGATACGCAGTATTTT.

The chain is built from TRBV29-1 and TRBJ2-3; D remains ambiguous. Germline V CDR1 and CDR2: SQVTM, ANQGSEA. V lost 3 bases and J lost 0, with 10 bases in between. The CDR3 covers 14 residues. In nucleotides, the CDR3 is TGCAGCGTTGATCAGCATCTTAGCACAGATACGCAGTATTTT. Translated, it gives CSVDQHLSTDTQYF.

This clone was seen more than once but under ten times. The chain couples TRBV29-1 to TRBJ2-6, with D perhaps being TRBD1 or TRBD2 (5 bases each). Deletions cut 8 bases from V and 0 bases from J, with 20 bases between. The CDR3 is 17 amino acids. Germline CDR1 and CDR2: SQVTM and ANQGSEA. CDR3: CSIPGPTGLSGANVLTF. CDR3 coding DNA: TGCAGCATACCGGGACCAACCGGTCTCTCTGGGGCCAACGTCCTGACTTTC.

V is TRBV29-1 and J is TRBJ2-7; D unclear. The CDR3 has 11 residues. V was cut by 7 bases and J by 3 bases, with 10 bases left in between. CDR1 and CDR2 from the germline V gene are SQVTM and ANQGSEA. The CDR3 DNA reads as TGCAGCGCTAGTGGAGACTACGAGCAGTACTTC. Translation: CSASGDYEQYF.